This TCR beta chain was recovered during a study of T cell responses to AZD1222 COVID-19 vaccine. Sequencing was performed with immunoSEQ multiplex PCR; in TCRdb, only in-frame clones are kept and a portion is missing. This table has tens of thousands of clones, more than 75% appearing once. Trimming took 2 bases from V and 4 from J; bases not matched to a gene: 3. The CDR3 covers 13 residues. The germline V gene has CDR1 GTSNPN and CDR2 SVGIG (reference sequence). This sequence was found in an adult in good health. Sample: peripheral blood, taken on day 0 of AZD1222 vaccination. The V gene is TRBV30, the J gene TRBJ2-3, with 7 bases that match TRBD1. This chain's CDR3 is CAWSFTGADTQYF. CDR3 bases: TGTGCCTGGAGTTTTACAGGGGCAGATACGCAGTATTTT. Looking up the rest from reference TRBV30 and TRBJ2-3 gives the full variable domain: SQTIHQWPATLVQPVGSPLSLECTVEGTSNPNLYWYRQAAGRGLQLLFYSVGIGQISSEVPQNLSASRPQDRQFILSSKKLLLSDSGFYLCAWSFTGADTQYFGPGTRLTVL.